This T cell receptor beta chain was sequenced for a study of blood T cell repertoires in COVID-19. Study-wide background: PBMCs, B-cell-depleted T cells, or T cells provided the cDNA or gDNA that made up the material.

In germline, CDR1 is SNHLY, CDR2 FYNNEI. The CDR3 contains 12 residues. V lost 6 bases, J lost 6 bases, and 10 bases lay in between. Those enrolled, adults aged 18 to 89 years, came from some 23 US areas. This table comes from immunoSEQ multiplex PCR, and its TCRdb copy is limited to in-frame clones, with some not included. Found here are a few hundred thousand clones, 80% to 90% of them singletons; the top ten hold approximately 2%. The source is a woman in her forties or fifties who had recovered from COVID-19. The chain recombines TRBV2 with TRBJ2-3; D may be TRBD2 (6 bases). Material for sequencing was PBMCs or T cells enriched from blood (not recorded which). In nucleotides, the CDR3 is TGTGCCAGCAGCCTGACTAGGGATACGCAGTATTTT. Its protein product is CASSLTRDTQYF. Full variable domain (rest looked up from reference TRBV2 and TRBJ2-3): EPEVTQTPSHQVTQMGQEVILRCVPISNHLYFYWYRQILGQKVEFLVSFYNNEISEKSEIFDDQFSVERPDGSNFTLKIRSTKLEDSAMYFCASSLTRDTQYFGPGTRLTVL.